A selection of T cell receptor beta chains follows, all from one sample in a study of blood T cell repertoires in COVID-19. Clones were read by immunoSEQ multiplex PCR, and TCRdb kept only the in-frame ones, dropping some. The table shows 150,000 to 180,000 clones, with roughly nine tenths occurring only once. The specimen was peripheral blood. Receptors originate from a middle-aged woman with acute or convalescent COVID-19. The CDR3 runs from the conserved cysteine through the conserved F or W. Each record gives: J gene, CDR3 length, V gene, CDR3 protein.

TRBJ2-1 17 TRBV9 CASSVGQGAVWNNEQFF
TRBJ2-7 14 TRBV11-2 CASSSGQGYYEQYF
TRBJ1-1 15 TRBV10-2 CASSESDRLNTEAFF
TRBJ2-5 13 TRBV5-4 CASSLGQEETQYF
TRBJ2-3 12 TRBV28 CASSLRGNTQYF
TRBJ2-1 15 TRBV30 CAWTRGIAGNNEQFF
TRBJ2-7 15 TRBV10-3 CAISVFGRALGEQYF
TRBJ2-7 18 TRBV28 CASSLSPGLGALDDEQYF
TRBJ1-1 14 TRBV27 CASSLRGMNTEAFF
TRBJ2-1 18 TRBV12-5 CASGLLTYIAGETSEQFF
TRBJ1-1 13 TRBV28 CASSLPRRTEAFF